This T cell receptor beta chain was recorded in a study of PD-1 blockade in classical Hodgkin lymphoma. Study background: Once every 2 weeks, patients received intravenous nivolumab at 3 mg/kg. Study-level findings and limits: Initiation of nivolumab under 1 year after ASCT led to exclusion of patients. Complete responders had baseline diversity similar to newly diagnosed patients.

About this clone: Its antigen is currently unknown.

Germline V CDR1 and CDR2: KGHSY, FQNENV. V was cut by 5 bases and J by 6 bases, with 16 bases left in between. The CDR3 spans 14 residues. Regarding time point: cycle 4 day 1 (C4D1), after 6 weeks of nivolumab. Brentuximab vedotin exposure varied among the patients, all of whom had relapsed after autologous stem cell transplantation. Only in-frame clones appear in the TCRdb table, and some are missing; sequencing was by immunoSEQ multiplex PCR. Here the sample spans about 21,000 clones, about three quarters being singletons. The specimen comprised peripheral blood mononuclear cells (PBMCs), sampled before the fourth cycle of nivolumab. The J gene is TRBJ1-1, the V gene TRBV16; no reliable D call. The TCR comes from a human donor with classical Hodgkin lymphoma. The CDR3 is CASSSTAEGAEAFF. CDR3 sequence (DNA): TGTGCCAGCAGCTCGACCGCTGAGGGCGCTGAAGCTTTCTTT.